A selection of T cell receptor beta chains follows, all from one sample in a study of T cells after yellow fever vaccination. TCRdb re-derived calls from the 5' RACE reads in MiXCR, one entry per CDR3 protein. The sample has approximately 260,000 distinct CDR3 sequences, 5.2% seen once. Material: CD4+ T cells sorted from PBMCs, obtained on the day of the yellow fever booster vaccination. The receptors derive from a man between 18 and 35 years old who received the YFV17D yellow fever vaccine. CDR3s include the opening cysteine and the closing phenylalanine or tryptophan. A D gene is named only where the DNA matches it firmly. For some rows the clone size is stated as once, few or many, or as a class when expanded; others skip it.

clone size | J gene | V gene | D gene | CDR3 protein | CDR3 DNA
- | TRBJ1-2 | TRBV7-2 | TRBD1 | CASSPIRDSYGYTF | TGTGCCAGCAGCCCGATCCGGGACAGCTATGGCTACACCTTC
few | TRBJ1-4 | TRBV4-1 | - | CASSRSGGLDEKLFF | TGCGCCAGCAGCCGCAGCGGGGGGCTGGATGAAAAACTGTTTTTT
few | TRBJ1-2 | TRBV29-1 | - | CSTWDFYGYTF | TGCAGCACCTGGGACTTCTATGGCTACACCTTC
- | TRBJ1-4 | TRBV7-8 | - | CASTDLLTNEKLFF | TGTGCCAGCACCGACCTTTTAACTAATGAAAAACTGTTTTTT
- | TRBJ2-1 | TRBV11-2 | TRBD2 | CASSIRTSGGNEQFF | TGTGCCAGCAGCATAAGGACTAGCGGGGGCAATGAGCAGTTCTTC
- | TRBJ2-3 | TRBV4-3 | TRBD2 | CASSQDPRGGLDTQYF | TGCGCCAGCAGCCAAGATCCCCGCGGGGGACTAGATACGCAGTATTTT
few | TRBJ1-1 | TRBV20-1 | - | CSATGTLSLAFF | TGCAGTGCCACCGGGACCCTCAGCCTGGCTTTCTTT
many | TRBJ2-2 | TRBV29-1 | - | CMGGDTGELFF | TGCATGGGCGGTGACACCGGGGAGCTGTTTTTT
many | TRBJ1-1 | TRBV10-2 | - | CASTSELNTEAFF | TGCGCCAGCACCTCAGAGTTGAACACTGAAGCTTTCTTT
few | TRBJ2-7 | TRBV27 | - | CASRRDNSYEQYF | TGTGCCAGCAGGCGCGACAACTCCTACGAGCAGTACTTC
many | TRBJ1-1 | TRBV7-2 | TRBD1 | CASRGTGWNTEAFF | TGTGCCAGCAGGGGGACAGGGTGGAACACTGAAGCTTTCTTT
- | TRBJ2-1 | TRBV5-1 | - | CASSPRDGETQFF | TGCGCCAGCAGCCCCAGGGATGGGGAGACCCAGTTCTTC
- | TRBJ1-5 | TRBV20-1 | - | CSALPAGFIQPQHF | TGCAGTGCTCTGCCGGCGGGGTTTATTCAGCCCCAGCATTTT
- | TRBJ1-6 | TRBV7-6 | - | CASSLVARGSSSYNSPLHF | TGTGCCAGCAGCTTAGTGGCCAGGGGCTCAAGCTCCTATAATTCACCCCTCCACTTT
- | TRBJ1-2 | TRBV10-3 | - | CAISEGSYTF | TGTGCCATCAGTGAAGGGAGCTACACCTTC
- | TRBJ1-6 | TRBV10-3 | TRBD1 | CAISEDRGLSPLHF | TGTGCCATCAGTGAGGACAGGGGGCTTTCACCCCTCCACTTT
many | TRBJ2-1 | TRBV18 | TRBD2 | CASSPGSGAYNEQFF | TGTGCCAGCTCACCGGGCAGCGGGGCCTACAATGAGCAGTTCTTC
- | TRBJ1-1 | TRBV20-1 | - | CSAREGHSAFF | TGCAGTGCTAGGGAGGGACACTCCGCTTTCTTT
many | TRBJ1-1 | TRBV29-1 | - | CSAREAEAFF | TGCAGCGCGAGGGAGGCTGAAGCTTTCTTT